Detailed here is one T cell receptor (beta chain). Naive CD8 cells, CD45RO-negative and positively selected for CCR7, excluded terminally differentiated effector memory CD45RA+ cells. The method was immunoSEQ multiplex PCR; TCRdb's version includes in-frame clones alone and lacks a portion of them. This table has some 2,000,000 clones, 85% to 95% appearing once. This entry belongs to a study of shared clonotypes between healthy human individuals. The source is a man between 18 and 29 years old in good health. Sample: naive CD8+ T cells sorted from blood.

The CDR3 loop reads CATSRTGTDYNEQFF. The CDR3 DNA reads as TGTGCCACCAGCAGGACCGGGACGGATTACAATGAGCAGTTCTTC. The chain combines TRBV15 with TRBJ2-1; D is possibly TRBD1 or TRBD2 (5 bases each). From germline, CDR1 is LNHNV and CDR2 YYDKDF (reference sequence). V was cut by 3 bases and J by 4 bases, with 13 bases left in between. This CDR3 contains 15 residues.